Described below is a single T cell receptor beta chain sequence and its context. These data are taken from a study of blood T cell repertoires in COVID-19. Turning to the study itself: PBMCs, B-cell-depleted T cells, or T cells provided the cDNA or gDNA that made up the material.

Donors were grouped by their self-reported clinical history. Donors in Cohort 3 counted as recovered after two negative PCRs, clearance, or symptom resolution. The CDR3 sequence is 16 residues long. Germline lookup yields CDR1 MNHEY and CDR2 SMNVEV (reference sequence). Deletions cut 8 bases from V and 2 bases from J, with 19 bases between. Per the original data handling: From reference gene primer amplification, estimates of nucleated cell counts were derived. This table comes from immunoSEQ multiplex PCR, and its TCRdb copy is limited to in-frame clones, with some not included. V, J and clone size are taken as reported in that table, and D and trimming were inferred from the DNA itself. This table has roughly 400,000 clones, about 87% appearing once.

Input material: PBMCs or T cells enriched from blood (not recorded which). The TCR was taken from a woman aged 45-60 years who had recovered from COVID-19. The chain couples TRBV27 to TRBJ1-3, with D possibly matching TRBD1 (6 bases). The CDR3 sequence is CASARGGRLAGNTIYF. The DNA of the CDR3 is TGTGCCAGCGCGAGGGGGGGTCGGTTAGCTGGAAACACCATATATTTT.